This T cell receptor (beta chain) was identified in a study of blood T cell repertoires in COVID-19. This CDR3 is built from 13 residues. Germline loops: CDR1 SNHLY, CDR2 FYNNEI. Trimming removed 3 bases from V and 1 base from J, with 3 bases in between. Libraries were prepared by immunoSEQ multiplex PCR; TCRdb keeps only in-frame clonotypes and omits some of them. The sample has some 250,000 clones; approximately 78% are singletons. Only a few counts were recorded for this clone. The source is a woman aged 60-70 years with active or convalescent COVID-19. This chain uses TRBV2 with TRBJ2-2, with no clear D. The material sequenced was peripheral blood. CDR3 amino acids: CASSERNTGELFF. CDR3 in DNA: TGTGCCAGCAGTGAGAGGAACACCGGGGAGCTGTTTTTT.